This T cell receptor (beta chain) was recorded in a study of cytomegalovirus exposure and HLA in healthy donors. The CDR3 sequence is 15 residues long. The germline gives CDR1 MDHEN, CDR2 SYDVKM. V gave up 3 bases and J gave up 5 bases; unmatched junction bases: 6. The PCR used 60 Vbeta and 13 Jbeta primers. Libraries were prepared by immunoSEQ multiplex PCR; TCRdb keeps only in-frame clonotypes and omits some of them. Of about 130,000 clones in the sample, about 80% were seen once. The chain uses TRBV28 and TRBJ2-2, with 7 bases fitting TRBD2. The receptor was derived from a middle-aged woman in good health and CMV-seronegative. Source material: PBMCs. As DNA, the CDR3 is TGTGCCAGCAGTTTCTCGGGGGGAAATACCGGGGAGCTGTTTTTT. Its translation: CASSFSGGNTGELFF.